What follows are 31 T cell receptor beta chains derived from one specimen sequenced in a study of cytomegalovirus exposure and HLA in healthy donors. PCR used 60 Vbeta primers and 13 Jbeta primers. TCRdb's copy holds only in-frame clones and misses some; the assay was immunoSEQ multiplex PCR. The table lists 65,000 to 95,000 clones, 70% to 80% of them singletons, with 2.5% to 4% in the top ten. Sequenced: PBMCs. These receptors all stem from a man aged 45-65 years in good health and CMV-seronegative.

The CDR3 DNA sequence: TGTGCCAGCAGCTTAAACTCGCTAGCGGGGGGCGGTGAGCAGTTCTTC. Translation: CASSLNSLAGGGEQFF. This chain connects TRBV7-9 to TRBJ2-1, with 11 bases fitting TRBD2. The CDR3 covers 16 residues. V shed 2 bases, J shed 9 bases, and the junction held 9 bases outside the gene matches. Germline V gene lookup returns CDR1 SEHNR and CDR2 FQNEAQ (reference sequence).

This clone occurred a few times. This chain uses TRBV7-6 with TRBJ2-7, with TRBD1 matching over 9 bases. V was pared by 5 bases and J by 3 bases, with 8 bases of the junction left unmatched. Germline lookup yields CDR1 SGHVS and CDR2 FNYEAQ. The CDR3 covers 15 residues. CDR3 sequence reads: CASSAPTGGIYEQYF. For the CDR3, the DNA is TGTGCCAGCAGCGCACCGACAGGGGGAATCTACGAGCAGTACTTC.

A word on this clone: Relative to the germline gene, one junction end is altered; a read error may explain this. The gene calls are TRBV7-9 and TRBJ2-1, with 8 bases matching TRBD1. The V gene's germline CDR1 is SEHNR and CDR2 FQNEAQ (reference sequence). The CDR3 totals 15 residues. CDR3 DNA: TGTGCCAGCAGCCTGCGACAGGGGAGTTACAATGAGCGGTTCTTC. Protein sequence: CASSLRQGSYNERFF.

V usage is TRBV10-3 and J usage is TRBJ2-7; 10 bases fit TRBD2. The trim removed 3 bases at V and 3 bases at J, leaving 5 bases unmatched. The V gene's germline CDR1 is ENHRY and CDR2 SYGVKD. This CDR3 comprises 15 residues. The CDR3 region is CAISDLAGVFYEQYF. CDR3 sequence (DNA): TGTGCCATCAGTGACCTAGCGGGGGTATTCTACGAGCAGTACTTC.

This clone has only one observation. The rearrangement uses TRBV11-2 and TRBJ1-6; 7 bases map to TRBD1. This CDR3 contains 15 residues. With 5 bases clipped from V and 7 bases from J, the junction kept 8 bases outside the gene matches. The V gene's germline CDR1 is SGHAT and CDR2 FQNNGV. CDR3 residues: CASSKRTGKNSPLHF. For the CDR3, the DNA is TGTGCCAGCAGCAAACGGACAGGCAAGAATTCACCCCTCCACTTT.

This chain uses TRBV14 with TRBJ2-3; possibly TRBD2 for D (6 bases). Germline V gives CDR1 SGHDN, CDR2 FVKESK. V dropped 1 base and J dropped 2 bases, with 16 bases sitting between them. The CDR3 length is 17 residues. CDR3 sequence: CASSQGLMGGPTDTQYF. The CDR3 nucleotides are TGTGCCAGCAGCCAAGGACTCATGGGGGGACCCACAGATACGCAGTATTTT. The full variable domain, rest sourced from reference TRBV14 and TRBJ2-3, is EAGVTQFPSHSVIEKGQTVTLRCDPISGHDNLYWYRRVMGKEIKFLLHFVKESKQDESGMPNNRFLAERTGGTYSTLKVQPAELEDSGVYFCASSQGLMGGPTDTQYFGPGTRLTVL.

The V and J genes are TRBV28 and TRBJ1-1; D gene unclear. The CDR3 runs 12 residues. The ends were cut back, 4 bases at V and 6 bases at J, with 9 bases in the middle. Germline V gene lookup returns CDR1 MDHEN and CDR2 SYDVKM. The chain's CDR3 is CASSSRVAEAFF. DNA for the CDR3: TGTGCCAGCAGTTCGCGGGTAGCTGAAGCTTTCTTT.

J is TRBJ2-1 and V is TRBV18; 7 bases map to TRBD2. Germline-derived CDR1 and CDR2 are KGHSH and LQKENI. The CDR3 is 13 amino acids. The V gene end was trimmed by 5 bases and the J gene end by 8 bases; junction bases not matched to a gene: 6. For the CDR3, the DNA is TGTGCCAGCTCAGCCCGGACTAGTGATGAGCAGTTCTTC. The encoded protein is CASSARTSDEQFF.

V is TRBV18 and J is TRBJ1-4, with unresolved D. Trimming removed 5 bases from V and 5 bases from J, with 9 bases in between. The germline gives CDR1 KGHSH, CDR2 LQKENI. CDR3 length: 13 amino acids. The CDR3 here is CASSETLNEKLFF. For the CDR3, the DNA is TGTGCCAGCTCAGAGACTCTCAATGAAAAACTGTTTTTT.

This clone was counted only a few times. In DNA form, the CDR3 reads TGTGCCAGCAGCTTAGGAAGCGGGGGGCGGGGGACAGATACGCAGTATTTT. Protein: CASSLGSGGRGTDTQYF. J is TRBJ2-3 and V is TRBV5-4, with 9 bases fitting TRBD2. The CDR3 sequence is 17 residues long. Germline-derived CDR1 and CDR2 are SGHNT and YYREEE (reference sequence). J gave up 3 bases and V 2 bases, and 10 bases lay outside the gene matches. The variable domain in full, completed from reference TRBV5-4 and TRBJ2-3, reads ETGVTQSPTHLIKTRGQQVTLRCSSQSGHNTVSWYQQALGQGPQFIFQYYREEENGRGNFPPRFSGLQFPNYSSELNVNALELDDSALYLCASSLGSGGRGTDTQYFGPGTRLTVL.

The chain employs TRBV2 and TRBJ1-2; unclear D gene. Trimming removed 2 bases at V and 8 bases at J, with 12 bases between. This CDR3 has 13 amino acids. Per germline, CDR1 SNHLY and CDR2 FYNNEI. DNA for the CDR3: TGTGCCAGCAGTGAATATCGGGGTAGGGGCTACACCTTC. This sequence encodes CASSEYRGRGYTF.

This sequence joins TRBV7-2 and TRBJ2-5, with D maybe TRBD2 (5 bases). The CDR3 covers 13 residues. Germline V gene data show CDR1 as SGHTA and CDR2 as FQGNSA. Between the trimmed V and J ends, which lost 2 bases and 3 bases, there was a span of 7 bases. The CDR3 sequence: CASSLRREETQYF. CDR3 sequence (DNA): TGTGCCAGCAGCTTACGGCGGGAAGAGACCCAGTACTTC.

This clone was picked up a small number of times. The chain carries TRBV5-3 and TRBJ1-5; 7 nucleotides agree with TRBD1. TRBV5-3 is treated as an ORF (open reading frame) with a function not yet certain. The CDR3 runs 16 residues. J gave up 1 base and V 0 bases, and 4 bases lay outside the gene matches. In nucleotides, the CDR3 is TGTGCCAGAAGCTTGGAACAGGGGTACAGCAATCAGCCCCAGCATTTT. It specifies CARSLEQGYSNQPQHF.

The CDR3 sequence: CASSLGPSHNEQFF. The CDR3 DNA sequence: TGTGCCAGCAGCTTAGGACCTAGCCACAATGAGCAGTTCTTC. The chain is built from TRBV11-3 and TRBJ2-1; TRBD2 might be the D (5 bases). This CDR3 has 14 residues. Trimming took 1 base from V and 5 from J, leaving 9 bases between them. Germline V CDR1 and CDR2: SGHNT, YENEEA.

V and J are TRBV2 and TRBJ1-5, with a tentative D call TRBD1 (5 bases). Germline lookup yields CDR1 SNHLY and CDR2 FYNNEI. V was cut by 6 bases and J by 7 bases, with 16 bases left in between. The CDR3 length is 14 residues. This CDR3 reads CASRVGWGGQPQHF. The CDR3, as DNA: TGTGCCAGCAGGGTGGGCTGGGGCGGCCAGCCCCAGCATTTT.

J is TRBJ1-3 and V is TRBV6-5; D gene unclear. The germline V gene has CDR1 MNHEY and CDR2 SVGAGI. The CDR3 has 14 residues. The V and J ends lost 2 bases and 4 bases respectively, with 9 bases between them. The CDR3: CASSYGGFGNTIYF. CDR3 nucleotide sequence: TGTGCCAGCAGTTACGGAGGATTCGGAAACACCATATATTTT.

The CDR3 is CASRSRGDFYEQYF. The CDR3 DNA reads TGTGCCAGCAGATCCCGAGGGGACTTCTACGAGCAGTACTTC. This chain uses TRBV28 with TRBJ2-7; weak D call: TRBD2 (6 bases). Germline V gives CDR1 MDHEN, CDR2 SYDVKM. The ends were cut back, 6 bases at V and 3 bases at J, with 15 bases in the middle. This CDR3 is 14 amino acids long.

The chain couples TRBV9 to TRBJ2-5; TRBD2 matches 10 bases. CDR3 length: 14 residues. V dropped 5 bases and J dropped 1; count of bases not matched to a gene: 2. Looked up from germline, CDR1 is SGDLS and CDR2 is YYNGEE. As DNA, the CDR3 is TGTGCCAGCAGGGAGCGGGGGGGCCAAGAGACCCAGTACTTC. It yields the protein CASRERGGQETQYF.

The chain combines TRBV25-1 with TRBJ1-1; D uncertain. The length of the CDR3 is 13 residues. The germline CDR1 and CDR2 sequences are MGHDK and SYGVNS. V lost 6 bases to trimming and J lost 1 base, with 9 bases between them. The CDR3 DNA reads as TGTGCCAGCAGCCGACGGGGGAACACTGAAGCTTTCTTT. As protein: CASSRRGNTEAFF.

This clone showed up just once. The chain is built from TRBV6-5 and TRBJ1-2; 10 nucleotides align to TRBD1. This CDR3 has 15 amino acids. With V trimmed by 5 bases and J by 8 bases, 11 bases remained unmatched. Germline CDR1 reads MNHEY; CDR2 reads SVGAGI. This CDR3 reads CASSPEGQGRRGYTF. CDR3 DNA sequence: TGTGCCAGCAGTCCTGAGGGACAGGGGAGAAGAGGCTACACCTTC.

In regard to this clone: In the same sample, other DNA sequences code for this CDR3. The genes are TRBV19 and TRBJ2-1; 7 bases fit TRBD2. Per the germline V gene, CDR1 is LNHDA and CDR2 is SQIVND (reference sequence). This CDR3 region has 15 residues. The V and J ends lost 2 bases and 1 base, in that order; junction bases with no gene match: 2. The CDR3 nucleotides are TGTGCCAGTAGTATATGGGGGGGTTCCTACAATGAGCAGTTCTTC. Its protein product is CASSIWGGSYNEQFF.

This chain connects TRBV6-5 to TRBJ1-5; tentative D call: TRBD1 (5 bases). Germline V gives CDR1 MNHEY, CDR2 SVGAGI. The germline V and J ends were trimmed by 4 bases and 5 bases, with 12 bases remaining between them. The CDR3 sequence is 14 residues long. The DNA of the CDR3 is TGTGCCAGCAGTTGGGGCCTGACTGATCAGCCCCAGCATTTT. Protein product: CASSWGLTDQPQHF.

There are a few counts of this clone. The chain has TRBV11-2 and TRBJ1-1, with TRBD1 identical over 9 bases. With 1 base clipped from V and 10 bases from J, the junction kept 13 bases outside the gene matches. This CDR3 contains 16 residues. Germline V gives CDR1 SGHAT, CDR2 FQNNGV. CDR3 loop: CASSLALNAGQGRAFF. DNA for the CDR3: TGTGCCAGCAGCTTAGCCCTAAATGCGGGACAGGGACGAGCTTTCTTT.

This chain uses TRBV7-6 with TRBJ2-3, with D uncertain. This CDR3 is 12 amino acids long. Germline-derived CDR1 and CDR2 are SGHVS and FNYEAQ. The ends were cut back, 6 bases at V and 2 bases at J, with 6 bases in the middle. This chain's CDR3 is CASRQLTDTQYF. The CDR3 DNA reads as TGTGCCAGCAGACAGCTCACAGATACGCAGTATTTT.

The sample holds a few counts of this clone. The chain recombines TRBV19 with TRBJ1-2; 8 bases line up with TRBD1. CDR1 and CDR2 from the germline V gene are LNHDA and SQIVND (reference sequence). The CDR3 totals 15 residues. Losses at the gene ends were 4 bases for V and 2 bases for J; bases not matched to a gene: 6. The CDR3 DNA reads TGTGCCAGTAGTACTGAACAGGGGGGGAACTATGGCTACACCTTC. This sequence encodes CASSTEQGGNYGYTF.

This chain connects TRBV9 to TRBJ1-1; a weak D match, TRBD1 (5 bases). The V gene lost 0 bases and the J gene lost 1 base, with 10 bases spanning the gap. The length of the CDR3 is 15 residues. CDR1 SGDLS and CDR2 YYNGEE come from the germline V gene. The CDR3 sequence is CASSVDLGENTEAFF. The DNA of the CDR3 is TGTGCCAGCAGCGTAGATTTAGGGGAGAACACTGAAGCTTTCTTT.

In regard to this clone: One end of the junction fails to match germline, which may point to a read error. This chain links TRBV7-9 with TRBJ1-1, with D unresolved. Germline assignment: CDR1 SEHNR and CDR2 FQNEAQ (reference sequence). The CDR3 spans 16 residues. The CDR3 nucleotides read TGTTCCAGCAGCTTAGCCCCGGAGCCCGGAGGTACTGAAGCTTTCTTT. Translating gives CSSSLAPEPGGTEAFF.

In this sample, this clone is medium-sized. The chain's CDR3 is CASSLTGGEWEKLFF. As DNA, the CDR3 is TGTGCCAGCAGCCTGACAGGGGGCGAGTGGGAAAAACTGTTTTTT. This chain links TRBV2 with TRBJ1-4; TRBD1 aligns across 10 bases. CDR1 is SNHLY, CDR2 FYNNEI, per germline. V lost 6 bases and J lost 8; bases outside the gene matches: 9. The CDR3 is 15 residues long. Looking up the rest from reference TRBV2 and TRBJ1-4 gives the full variable domain: EPEVTQTPSHQVTQMGQEVILRCVPISNHLYFYWYRQILGQKVEFLVSFYNNEISEKSEIFDDQFSVERPDGSNFTLKIRSTKLEDSAMYFCASSLTGGEWEKLFFGSGTQLSVL.

The rearrangement uses TRBV6-5 and TRBJ2-2, with D possibly being TRBD1 (5 bases). Per germline, CDR1 MNHEY and CDR2 SVGAGI. The V end was cut by 7 bases, the J end by 0 bases, with 12 bases between. The CDR3 is 15 amino acids. CDR3 coding DNA: TGTGCCAGCAAGGTTCAGGGCGCGAACACCGGGGAGCTGTTTTTT. Its protein is CASKVQGANTGELFF.

The J gene is TRBJ2-2, the V gene TRBV28, with TRBD1 identical over 9 bases. The length of the CDR3 is 14 residues. Germline-derived CDR1 and CDR2 are MDHEN and SYDVKM. J was trimmed by 1 base and V by 11 bases; bases with no gene match: 5. The CDR3 region is CAGAGQGNTGELFF. The CDR3, as DNA: TGTGCCGGGGCGGGACAGGGGAACACCGGGGAGCTGTTTTTT.

The V gene is TRBV7-8, the J gene TRBJ1-3, with 7 positions matching TRBD1. The CDR3 consists of 13 residues. The germline V gene has CDR1 SGHVS and CDR2 FQNEAQ. With V trimmed by 5 bases and J by 3 bases, 1 base remained unmatched. This CDR3 is CASSRGHGNTIYF. DNA for the CDR3: TGTGCCAGCAGCAGGGGGCATGGAAACACCATATATTTT.